This entry describes one T cell receptor (beta chain). These data are taken from a study of cytomegalovirus exposure and HLA in healthy donors. The PCR was carried out with 60 Vbeta primers and 13 Jbeta primers. Data came from immunoSEQ multiplex PCR; TCRdb stores just in-frame clones and leaves some out. The sample includes 200,000 to 250,000 clones, approximately 84% of them seen just once. In germline, CDR1 is MNHNS, CDR2 SASEGT. The CDR3 runs 17 residues. Trimming took 0 bases from V and 8 from J; bases not matched to a gene: 9. Material: PBMCs. The chain is built from TRBV6-1 and TRBJ2-1; 11 nucleotides match TRBD1. The source is a middle-aged woman in good health and CMV-seronegative. The CDR3 protein is CASSEALEDRGLDEQFF. The CDR3 DNA reads TGTGCCAGCAGTGAAGCGTTAGAGGACAGGGGGCTCGATGAGCAGTTCTTC.